Listed below are T cell receptor beta chains from one sample, sequenced in a study of control samples from healthy donors and cancer patients. The data were produced by immunoSEQ multiplex PCR, yet TCRdb's version contains in-frame clones alone and is incomplete. The data contain fewer than 95,000 clones, about nine tenths of them seen just once; the ten biggest clones take up approximately 21%. What was sequenced was blood. These receptors were obtained from a man between 25 and 39 years old in good health. The CDR3 runs from the conserved cysteine through the conserved F or W. A D gene is named only where the DNA matches it firmly. Not all rows give a size; the values are once, few, many and, for expanded clones, a class.

CDR3 DNA	CDR3 protein	clone size	D gene	V gene	J gene
TGTGCCAGCAGCCCAGGACAGGGAAACTATGGCTACACCTTC	CASSPGQGNYGYTF	-	TRBD1	TRBV5-4	TRBJ1-2
TGTGCCACCAGTGATTCGACAGTATACTATGGCTACACCTTC	CATSDSTVYYGYTF	-	-	TRBV24-1	TRBJ1-2
TGTGCCTGGAGTTCGGCGGGCTACACTGAAGCTTTCTTT	CAWSSAGYTEAFF	-	-	TRBV30	TRBJ1-1
TGCGCCAGCAGCTTGGCGGGACGAGGGGAGGGAAAACTGTTTTTT	CASSLAGRGEGKLFF	once	-	TRBV5-1	TRBJ1-4
TGCGCCAGCAGCCAAGATATGGATGCTAGCGGGGGAAACATTCAGTACTTC	CASSQDMDASGGNIQYF	-	TRBD2	TRBV4-1	TRBJ2-4
TGTGCCAGCAGAGACCGGGACATATATGGCTACACCTTC	CASRDRDIYGYTF	-	-	TRBV28	TRBJ1-2
TGTGCCACCGGGGGGGGCGGGAAGGAAGAGACCCAGTACTTC	CATGGGGKEETQYF	-	-	TRBV24-1	TRBJ2-5
TGTGCCAGCAGCGTCTACAATGAGCAGTTCTTC	CASSVYNEQFF	-	-	TRBV9	TRBJ2-1
TGTGCCAGCAGCTTGGCAGGGGTGGAGGAAGCTTTCTTT	CASSLAGVEEAFF	many	-	TRBV5-4	TRBJ1-1
TGTGCCACCAGACACGGGAATCAGCCCCAGCATTTT	CATRHGNQPQHF	-	-	TRBV6-5	TRBJ1-5
TGCGCCAGCAGCTTGGCTAGCGGGGGGGCCCAAGAGACCCAGTACTTC	CASSLASGGAQETQYF	few	TRBD2	TRBV5-1	TRBJ2-5
TGTGCCAGCAGTTACACGACAGACTATGAAGCTTTCTTT	CASSYTTDYEAFF	-	-	TRBV6-6	TRBJ1-1
TGTGCCAGCAGCCCCCACAGCCAGGCTTCTGGAAACACCATATATTTT	CASSPHSQASGNTIYF	-	-	TRBV9	TRBJ1-3
TGTGCCAGCAGCCCCGAGAGGGGGGGGAATTCACCCCTCCACTTT	CASSPERGGNSPLHF	-	-	TRBV3-1/TRBV3-2	TRBJ1-6
TGTGCCAGCAGGGAGGACAGGAGCTCCTACAATGAGCAGTTCTTC	CASREDRSSYNEQFF	-	TRBD1	TRBV6-5	TRBJ2-1
TGTGCCAGCAGCCAATTAACGAACAGGGATGGAAAACTGTTTTTT	CASSQLTNRDGKLFF	-	-	TRBV14	TRBJ1-4
TGTGCCAGCAGCCCCTCTAGCGGGACCTACGAGCAGTACTTC	CASSPSSGTYEQYF	-	TRBD2	TRBV11-2	TRBJ2-7
TGTGCCAGCAGCGGCCTACAGGCGAGGGGCGGCTACACCTTC	CASSGLQARGGYTF	-	-	TRBV9	TRBJ1-2
TGCAGTGGGGGGGTGTCGGATACGCAGTATTTT	CSGGVSDTQYF	few	-	TRBV20-1	TRBJ2-3
TGCAGCGTTGACGGGACTATGGAGGGCTACACCTTC	CSVDGTMEGYTF	-	-	TRBV29-1	TRBJ1-2
TGTGCCAGCAGTAAAACAGGGGGCAGTTCACCCCTCCACTTT	CASSKTGGSSPLHF	-	TRBD1	TRBV25-1	TRBJ1-6
TGTGCCAGCAGCTTAACCCACGAGCGGGGAGAGACCCAGTACTTC	CASSLTHERGETQYF	-	TRBD2	TRBV7-8	TRBJ2-5
TGTGCCACCACCCCGGACAGGGGGCTCACTAATGAAAAACTGTTTTTT	CATTPDRGLTNEKLFF	-	TRBD1	TRBV15	TRBJ1-4
TGCAGCGTTGAAGTTGGGACTGGGACACGCACTGAAGCTTTCTTT	CSVEVGTGTRTEAFF	few	-	TRBV29-1	TRBJ1-1
TGTGCCAGCAGCCGAGGACAGAACACTGAAGCTTTCTTT	CASSRGQNTEAFF	-	-	TRBV11-2	TRBJ1-1
TGCAGCGTCCCGGACAGGGGGCAAGCTTTCTTT	CSVPDRGQAFF	-	TRBD1	TRBV29-1	TRBJ1-1
TGTGCCAGCAGCCCGGGACAGGGGTATGGCTACACCTTC	CASSPGQGYGYTF	-	TRBD1	TRBV11-2	TRBJ1-2
TGTGCCAGCAGCTTAAAGGGAGGATCAAACCAAGAGACCCAGTACTTC	CASSLKGGSNQETQYF	-	-	TRBV11-3	TRBJ2-5